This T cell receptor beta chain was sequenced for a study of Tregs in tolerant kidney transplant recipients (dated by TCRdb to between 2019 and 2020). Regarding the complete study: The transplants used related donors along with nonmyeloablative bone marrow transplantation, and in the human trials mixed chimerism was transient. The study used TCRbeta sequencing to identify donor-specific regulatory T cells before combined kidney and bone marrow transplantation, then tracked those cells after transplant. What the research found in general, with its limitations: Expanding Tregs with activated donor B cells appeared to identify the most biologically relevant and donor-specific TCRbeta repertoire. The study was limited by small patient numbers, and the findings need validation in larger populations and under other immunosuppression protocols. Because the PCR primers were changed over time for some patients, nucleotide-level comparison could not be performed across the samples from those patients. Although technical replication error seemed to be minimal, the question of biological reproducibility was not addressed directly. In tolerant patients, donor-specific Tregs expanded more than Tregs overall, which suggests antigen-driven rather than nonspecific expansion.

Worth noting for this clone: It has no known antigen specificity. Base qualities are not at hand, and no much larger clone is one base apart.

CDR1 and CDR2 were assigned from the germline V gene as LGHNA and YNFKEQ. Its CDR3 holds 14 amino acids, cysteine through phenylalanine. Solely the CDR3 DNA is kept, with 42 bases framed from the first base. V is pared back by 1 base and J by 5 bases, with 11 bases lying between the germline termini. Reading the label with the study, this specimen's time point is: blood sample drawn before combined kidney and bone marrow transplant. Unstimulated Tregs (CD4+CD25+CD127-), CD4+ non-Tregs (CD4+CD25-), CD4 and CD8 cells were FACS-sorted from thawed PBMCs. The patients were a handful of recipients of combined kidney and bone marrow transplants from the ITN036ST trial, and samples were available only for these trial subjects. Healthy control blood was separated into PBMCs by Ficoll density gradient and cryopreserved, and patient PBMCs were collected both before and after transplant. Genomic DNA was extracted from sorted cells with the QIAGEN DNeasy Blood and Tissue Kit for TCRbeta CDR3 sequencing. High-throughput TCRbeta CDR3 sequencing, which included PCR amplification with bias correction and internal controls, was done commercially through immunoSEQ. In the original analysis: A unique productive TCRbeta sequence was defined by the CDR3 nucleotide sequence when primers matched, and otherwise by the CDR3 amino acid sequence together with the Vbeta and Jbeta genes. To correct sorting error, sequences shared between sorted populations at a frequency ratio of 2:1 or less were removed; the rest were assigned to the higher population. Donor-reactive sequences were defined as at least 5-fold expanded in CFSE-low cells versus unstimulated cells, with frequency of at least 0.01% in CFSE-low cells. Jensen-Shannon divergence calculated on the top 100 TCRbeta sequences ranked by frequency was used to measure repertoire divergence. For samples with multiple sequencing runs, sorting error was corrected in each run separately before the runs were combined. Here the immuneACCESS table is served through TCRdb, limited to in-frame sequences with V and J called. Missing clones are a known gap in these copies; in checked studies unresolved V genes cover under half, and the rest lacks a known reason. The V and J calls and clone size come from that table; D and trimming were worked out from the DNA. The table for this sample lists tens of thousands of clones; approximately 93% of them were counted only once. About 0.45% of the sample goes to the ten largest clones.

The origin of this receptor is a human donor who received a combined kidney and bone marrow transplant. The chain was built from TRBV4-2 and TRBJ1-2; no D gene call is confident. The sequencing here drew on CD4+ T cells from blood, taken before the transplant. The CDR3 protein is CASSQVQVPYGYTF. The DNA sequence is TGTGCCAGCAGCCAAGTTCAGGTACCGTATGGCTACACCTTC.